Below, one TCR beta chain is given with its context. With 6 bases removed from V and 2 bases from J, the gap between germline ends came to 10 bases. The CDR3 extends over 13 amino acids. Germline values: CDR1 MNHEY, CDR2 SVGAGI. Clones were sequenced by immunoSEQ multiplex PCR, and TCRdb holds only the in-frame ones, with some missing. The sample lists roughly 110,000 clones; 91% were seen once. Specified time point: peripheral blood 6 weeks after treatment start. The sample belongs to a study of PD-L1 blockade in urothelial cancer. This TCR derives from a man aged 55 to 70 with urothelial cancer. This material consisted of PBMCs, taken around atezolizumab (anti-PD-L1) treatment. The chain uses TRBV6-5 and TRBJ1-2; no reliable D call. The CDR3 is CASSRTVNYGYTF. As DNA, the CDR3 is TGTGCCAGCAGCAGGACTGTCAACTATGGCTACACCTTC.